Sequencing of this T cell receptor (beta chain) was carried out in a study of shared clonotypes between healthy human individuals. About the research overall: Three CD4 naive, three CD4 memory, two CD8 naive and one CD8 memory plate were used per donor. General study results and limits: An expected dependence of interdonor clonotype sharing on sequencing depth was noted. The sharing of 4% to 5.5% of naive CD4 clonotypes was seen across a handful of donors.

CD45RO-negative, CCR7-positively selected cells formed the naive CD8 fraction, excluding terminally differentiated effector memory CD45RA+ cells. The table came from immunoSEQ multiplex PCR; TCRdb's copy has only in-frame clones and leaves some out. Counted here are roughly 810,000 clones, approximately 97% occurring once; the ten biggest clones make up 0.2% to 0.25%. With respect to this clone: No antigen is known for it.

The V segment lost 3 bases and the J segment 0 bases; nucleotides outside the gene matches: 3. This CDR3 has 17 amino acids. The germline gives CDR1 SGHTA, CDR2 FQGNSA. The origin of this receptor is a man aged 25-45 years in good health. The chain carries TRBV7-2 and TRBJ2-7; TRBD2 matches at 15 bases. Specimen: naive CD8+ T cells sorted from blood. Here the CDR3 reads CASSFGLAGGPSYEQYF. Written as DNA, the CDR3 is TGTGCCAGCAGCTTCGGACTAGCGGGAGGGCCCTCCTACGAGCAGTACTTC.